This TCR beta chain was identified in a study of T cell repertoires in cytomegalovirus infection. Overall study context: CMV infection and matching HLA type were both indicated by public TCR beta signatures.

This clonotype was observed many times. Its antigen is unknown. Germline lookup yields CDR1 MGHRA and CDR2 YSYEKL. The CDR3 sequence is 15 residues long. V was shortened by 0 bases and J by 5 bases, with 13 bases between the two germline ends. Whole-study findings and limits: Predominance within the ex vivo response was attributable to HLA-C-restricted CMV-specific TCR beta clonotypes.

TCRdb passed the reads through MiXCR, listing each CDR3 protein once. The top ten clones hold around 13% of a sample with fewer than 350,000 distinct CDR3 sequences, around a sixth of them seen once. The source is a human donor in good health (CMV status not recorded). Some clones in this sample may be carry-over from other donors' samples. Sequencing input: PBMCs. The rearrangement links TRBV4-1 to TRBJ1-2; D is unresolved. In nucleotides, the CDR3 is TGCGCCAGCAGCCAAGATTATGCAGACGAGTATGGCTACACCTTC. Translated: CASSQDYADEYGYTF.